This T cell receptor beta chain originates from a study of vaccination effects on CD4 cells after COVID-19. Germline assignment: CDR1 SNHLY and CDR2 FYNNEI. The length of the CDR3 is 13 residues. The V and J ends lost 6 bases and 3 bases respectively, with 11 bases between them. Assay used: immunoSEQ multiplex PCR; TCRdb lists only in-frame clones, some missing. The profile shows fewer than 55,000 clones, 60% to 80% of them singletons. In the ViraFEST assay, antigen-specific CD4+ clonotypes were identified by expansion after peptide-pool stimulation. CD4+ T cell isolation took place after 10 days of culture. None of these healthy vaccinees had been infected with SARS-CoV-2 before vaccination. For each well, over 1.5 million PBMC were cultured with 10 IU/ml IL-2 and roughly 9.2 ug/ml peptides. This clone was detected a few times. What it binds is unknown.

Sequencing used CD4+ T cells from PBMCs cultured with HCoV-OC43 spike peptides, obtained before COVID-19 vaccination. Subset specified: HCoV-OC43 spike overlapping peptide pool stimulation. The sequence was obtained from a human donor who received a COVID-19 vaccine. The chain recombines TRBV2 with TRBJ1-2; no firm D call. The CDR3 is CASSWGLDYGYTF. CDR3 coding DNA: TGTGCCAGCAGCTGGGGTTTGGACTATGGCTACACCTTC.